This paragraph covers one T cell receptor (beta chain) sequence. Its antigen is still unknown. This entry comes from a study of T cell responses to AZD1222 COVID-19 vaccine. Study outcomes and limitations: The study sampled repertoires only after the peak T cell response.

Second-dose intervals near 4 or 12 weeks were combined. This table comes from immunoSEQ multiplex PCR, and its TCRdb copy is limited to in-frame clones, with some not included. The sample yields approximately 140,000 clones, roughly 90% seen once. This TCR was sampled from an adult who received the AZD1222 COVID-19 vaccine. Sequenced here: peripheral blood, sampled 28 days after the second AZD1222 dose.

This CDR3 reads CASSLQTSTDTQYF. CDR3 coding DNA: TGCGCCAGCAGCTTGCAGACTAGCACAGATACGCAGTATTTT. The chain is built from TRBV5-1 and TRBJ2-3, with no clear D. The germline gives CDR1 SGHRS, CDR2 YFSETQ. The CDR3 is 14 residues long. Trimming stripped 1 base from V and 0 bases from J, with 6 bases between.